This passage covers 27 T cell receptor beta chains from one sample sequenced in a study of control samples from healthy donors and cancer patients. Using immunoSEQ multiplex PCR, the repertoire was profiled, and TCRdb retains in-frame clones only, with some absent. The data show just over 150,000 clones, around 90% seen once. The source material was blood. The receptors stem from a young man in good health.

The chain uses TRBV21-1 and TRBJ1-5; TRBD1, the table's D call, was not compared with the DNA. TRBV21-1 is noted as a pseudogene. This CDR3 is built from 17 residues. Written as DNA, the CDR3 is TGTGCCAGCAAAGAAATCTCCCCACAGGGGGCAAAACAGCCCCAGCATTTT. This encodes CASKEISPQGAKQPQHF.

The J gene is TRBJ2-5, the V gene TRBV7-2, with TRBD1 identical over 9 bases. This CDR3 contains 15 residues. J lost 7 bases, V lost 5 bases, and 11 bases had no gene match. Germline lookup yields CDR1 SGHTA and CDR2 FQGNSA. CDR3 protein: CASSPDRGSGGTQYF. CDR3 nucleotide sequence: TGTGCCAGCAGCCCGGACAGGGGAAGTGGGGGGACCCAGTACTTC.

The CDR3 spells CASSLEPTLNSPLHF. The CDR3 nucleotides are TGTGCCAGCAGTTTAGAGCCAACCCTAAATTCACCCCTCCACTTT. This chain uses TRBV27 with TRBJ1-6, with D hard to call. This CDR3 comprises 15 residues. Trimming removed 2 bases at V and 7 bases at J, with 12 bases between. Germline values: CDR1 MNHEY, CDR2 SMNVEV (reference sequence).

By share, this clone ranks as medium-sized (0.01 to 0.1%). V and J are TRBV14 and TRBJ1-5; D perhaps matches TRBD1 (5 bases). The germline gives CDR1 SGHDN, CDR2 FVKESK. V dropped 2 bases and J dropped 6 bases, with 11 bases sitting between them. CDR3 size: 14 residues. The CDR3 bases are TGTGCCAGCAGCCAATCCGGGAGGGGTCAGCCCCAGCATTTT. Its protein product is CASSQSGRGQPQHF.

V usage is TRBV28 and J usage is TRBJ1-5; D uncertain. The V end was cut by 6 bases, the J end by 3 bases, with 15 bases between. The CDR3 contains 15 residues. Germline V gene sequence: CDR1 MDHEN, CDR2 SYDVKM. The CDR3 DNA reads as TGTGCCAGCAGGTTCGGTGGGCCCAACAATCAGCCCCAGCATTTT. Protein sequence: CASRFGGPNNQPQHF.

This clone was seen once. CDR3 loop: CASNSDWAGAAFF. For the CDR3, the DNA is TGTGCCAGCAACTCGGACTGGGCAGGAGCGGCTTTCTTT. The gene calls are TRBV6-6 and TRBJ1-1; D is unresolved. Trimming left V 7 bases short and J 11 bases short, with 20 bases between. The CDR3 length is 13 residues. Per the germline V gene, CDR1 is MNHNY and CDR2 is SVGAGI (reference sequence).

Concerning this clone: An end of the junction does not agree with germline; a read error may underlie this. The V gene is TRBV4-2, the J gene TRBJ1-6; D remains unclear. Germline V gene lookup returns CDR1 LGHNA and CDR2 YNFKEQ. The CDR3 is 16 residues long. The CDR3 is CASSQGNTVWNSPLHF. The CDR3 nucleotides are TGTGCCAGCAGTCAAGGTAATACAGTGTGGAATTCACCCCTCCACTTT.

This rearrangement joins TRBV27 to TRBJ2-1; 9 bases are shared with TRBD2. Losses at the gene ends were 4 bases for V and 0 bases for J; bases not matched to a gene: 7. Germline CDR1 reads MNHEY; CDR2 reads SMNVEV (reference sequence). The CDR3 has 17 amino acids. This chain's CDR3 is CASSWVLAGLSYNEQFF. CDR3 nucleotide sequence: TGTGCCAGCAGTTGGGTACTAGCGGGCCTCTCCTACAATGAGCAGTTCTTC.

The chain has TRBV6-1 and TRBJ1-5; D not certain. Germline loops: CDR1 MNHNS, CDR2 SASEGT. The CDR3 sequence is 15 residues long. V dropped 0 bases and J dropped 1 base, with 7 bases sitting between them. CDR3 coding DNA: TGTGCCAGCAGTGAAGCTGGCCTGAGCAATCAGCCCCAGCATTTT. It translates to CASSEAGLSNQPQHF.

The chain carries TRBV11-3 and TRBJ2-1, with 11 bases lining up with TRBD2. The CDR3 extends over 18 amino acids. Germline V gene sequence: CDR1 SGHNT, CDR2 YENEEA. J gave up 1 base and V 3 bases, and 8 bases lay outside the gene matches. Here the CDR3 reads CASSLDSGGAGSYNEQFF. CDR3 sequence (DNA): TGTGCCAGCAGCTTGGATAGCGGGGGGGCCGGTTCCTACAATGAGCAGTTCTTC.

V usage is TRBV5-6 and J usage is TRBJ2-2; D uncertain. CDR3 length: 13 amino acids. The V gene's germline CDR1 is SGHDT and CDR2 YYEEEE. Trimming stripped 2 bases from V and 1 base from J, with 3 bases between. As DNA, the CDR3 is TGTGCCAGCAGCTTCGAGAACACCGGGGAGCTGTTTTTT. The encoded protein is CASSFENTGELFF.

The genes are TRBV6-6 and TRBJ1-1, with D perhaps TRBD1 (6 bases). The CDR3 has 13 amino acids. The V gene's germline CDR1 is MNHNY and CDR2 SVGAGI (reference sequence). Trimming stripped 4 bases from V and 3 bases from J, with 9 bases between. In DNA, the CDR3 is TGTGCCAGCAGTTGGGGGCCCGACACTGAAGCTTTCTTT. Translated, it gives CASSWGPDTEAFF.

This clone was picked up one time. The chain joins TRBV19 to TRBJ1-1, with a possible D match to TRBD1 (6 bases). The CDR3 runs to 14 residues. CDR1 LNHDA and CDR2 SQIVND come from the germline V gene (reference sequence). Trimming stripped 4 bases from V and 4 bases from J, with 13 bases between. The CDR3 protein is CASSTKGGPTEAFF. CDR3 sequence (DNA): TGTGCCAGTAGTACTAAGGGGGGGCCCACTGAAGCTTTCTTT.

The V and J genes are TRBV5-1 and TRBJ1-3; D not resolved. Per germline, CDR1 SGHRS and CDR2 YFSETQ. This CDR3 has 16 amino acids. V was pared by 4 bases and J by 2 bases, with 16 bases between. CDR3 DNA: TGCGCCAGCAGCCCGGGAGATGGACGGACTGGAAACACCATATATTTT. Its translation: CASSPGDGRTGNTIYF. The full variable domain, with the rest looked up from reference TRBV5-1 and TRBJ1-3, is KAGVTQTPRYLIKTRGQQVTLSCSPISGHRSVSWYQQTPGQGLQFLFEYFSETQRNKGNFPGRFSGRQFSNSRSEMNVSTLELGDSALYLCASSPGDGRTGNTIYFGEGSWLTVV.

The chain is built from TRBV15 and TRBJ2-1; no clear D. V lost 0 bases and J 7 bases, leaving 7 bases between the germline ends. This CDR3 has 13 residues. CDR1 and CDR2 from the germline V gene are LNHNV and YYDKDF (reference sequence). DNA for the CDR3: TGTGCCACCAGCAGAGATGTTGGAAATGAGCAGTTCTTC. Its translation is CATSRDVGNEQFF.

The CDR3 loop is CASRSPGESTQYF. The CDR3 bases are TGTGCCAGCAGATCTCCAGGGGAGAGTACGCAGTATTTT. The gene calls are TRBV27 and TRBJ2-3; D perhaps matches TRBD1 (6 bases). This CDR3 is 13 amino acids long. Trimming removed 6 bases from V and 8 bases from J, with 15 bases in between. Germline CDR1 and CDR2: MNHEY and SMNVEV (reference sequence).

The chain joins TRBV29-1 to TRBJ1-2, with D perhaps TRBD1 (6 bases). There are 13 residues in the CDR3. Germline V CDR1 and CDR2: SQVTM, ANQGSEA. V lost 4 bases and J 8 bases, leaving 17 bases between the germline ends. In DNA, the CDR3 is TGCAGCGTTGTAGACGCAGGGGTCGGCGGCTACACCTTC. This encodes CSVVDAGVGGYTF.

This chain links TRBV29-1 with TRBJ1-1; possible D gene TRBD1, 6 bases. The CDR3 covers 14 residues. V was cut by 3 bases and J by 6 bases, with 17 bases left in between. Germline V gene data show CDR1 as SQVTM and CDR2 as ANQGSEA. The CDR3 bases are TGCAGCGTTGAGATAACCCAGGGGAGGCCTGAAGCTTTCTTT. Its protein product is CSVEITQGRPEAFF.

This clone has a handful of counts. The genes are TRBV23-1 and TRBJ2-7; possible D gene TRBD1, 6 bases. TRBV23-1 is an ORF; its function is uncertain. The CDR3 runs to 16 residues. Trimming cost V 0 bases and J 3 bases, with 15 bases left between them. The CDR3 nucleotides read TGCGCCAGCAGTCAATCTGAACAGGGTGAGGGCTACGAGCAGTACTTC. Residues: CASSQSEQGEGYEQYF.

This sequence joins TRBV5-4 and TRBJ2-5; D may be TRBD1 (6 bases). Germline V gene sequence: CDR1 SGHNT, CDR2 YYREEE (reference sequence). The CDR3 extends over 13 amino acids. With 0 bases removed from V and 4 bases from J, the gap between germline ends came to 7 bases. The CDR3 sequence: CASSLDRAETQYF. The CDR3, as DNA: TGTGCCAGCAGCTTGGACAGGGCAGAGACCCAGTACTTC. Using reference TRBV5-4 and TRBJ2-5 for the parts outside the CDR3, the full variable domain is ETGVTQSPTHLIKTRGQQVTLRCSSQSGHNTVSWYQQALGQGPQFIFQYYREEENGRGNFPPRFSGLQFPNYSSELNVNALELDDSALYLCASSLDRAETQYFGPGTRLLVL.

The chain recombines TRBV21-1 with TRBJ2-7; the table's D call of TRBD2 was not tested on the DNA. TRBV21-1 constitutes a pseudogene. This CDR3 comprises 14 residues. The CDR3 loop reads CATTYAGPRGEQYF. CDR3 nucleotides: TGTGCCACCACCTACGCCGGGCCCCGGGGAGAGCAGTACTTC.

This clone appeared a single time. The J gene is TRBJ1-5, the V gene TRBV18; no firm D call. The CDR3 sequence is 18 residues long. In germline, CDR1 is KGHSH, CDR2 LQKENI. Trimming pared 2 bases from V and 0 bases from J, leaving 17 bases between. The CDR3 reads CASSPDGRLSDSNQPQHF. The CDR3 coding sequence is TGTGCCAGCTCACCAGACGGGCGCCTCTCGGATAGCAATCAGCCCCAGCATTTT.

V usage is TRBV6-5 and J usage is TRBJ2-7; the D gene is possibly TRBD2 (5 bases). The CDR3 is 14 residues long. Germline lookup yields CDR1 MNHEY and CDR2 SVGAGI. V lost 6 bases and J 5 bases, leaving 17 bases between the germline ends. Written as DNA, the CDR3 is TGTGCCAGCAGCAATCGGGGTCGAGTCCACGAGCAGTACTTC. It translates to CASSNRGRVHEQYF.

This chain uses TRBV15 with TRBJ1-2; D is unresolved. V was pared by 3 bases and J by 7 bases, with 12 bases between. This CDR3 region has 13 residues. Looked up from germline, CDR1 is LNHNV and CDR2 is YYDKDF (reference sequence). CDR3 amino acids: CATSRRKLGGYTF. As DNA, the CDR3 is TGTGCCACCAGCAGGAGAAAATTGGGTGGCTACACCTTC.

The rearrangement links TRBV21-1 to TRBJ1-2; TRBD1 is the table's D call, not checked against the DNA. TRBV21-1 is labeled a pseudogene. This CDR3 spans 14 amino acids. CDR3 nucleotide sequence: TGTGCCAGCAGCAAGGTCCAGGGGAGTAGAGGCTACACCTTC. Protein product: CASSKVQGSRGYTF.

The genes are TRBV11-2 and TRBJ1-1; D is unresolved. The CDR3 covers 15 residues. Deletions cut 1 base from V and 3 bases from J, with 12 bases between. The germline V gene encodes CDR1 SGHAT and CDR2 FQNNGV. CDR3 nucleotides: TGTGCCAGCAGCTTAGTTCAGGCGGAGGACACTGAAGCTTTCTTT. This encodes CASSLVQAEDTEAFF.

CDR3 in DNA: TGTGCCAGTAATGACGGTGCTTACAATGAGCAGTTCTTC. As protein: CASNDGAYNEQFF. The chain is built from TRBV19 and TRBJ2-1, with D hard to call. The germline V gene encodes CDR1 LNHDA and CDR2 SQIVND (reference sequence). The CDR3 has 13 amino acids. V lost 7 bases, J lost 4 bases, and 11 bases lay in between.